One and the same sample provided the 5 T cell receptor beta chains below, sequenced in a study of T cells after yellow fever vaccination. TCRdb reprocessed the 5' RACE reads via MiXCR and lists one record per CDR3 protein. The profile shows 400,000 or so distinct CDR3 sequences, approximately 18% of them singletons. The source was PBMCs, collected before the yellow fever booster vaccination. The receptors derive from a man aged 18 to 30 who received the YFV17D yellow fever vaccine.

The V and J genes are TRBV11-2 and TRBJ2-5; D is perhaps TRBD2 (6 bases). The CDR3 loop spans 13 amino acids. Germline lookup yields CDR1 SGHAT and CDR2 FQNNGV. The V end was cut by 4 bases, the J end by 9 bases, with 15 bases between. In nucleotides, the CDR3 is TGTGCCAGCAGCTCGCCTAGCGAGAGAGCCCAGTACTTC. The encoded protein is CASSSPSERAQYF.

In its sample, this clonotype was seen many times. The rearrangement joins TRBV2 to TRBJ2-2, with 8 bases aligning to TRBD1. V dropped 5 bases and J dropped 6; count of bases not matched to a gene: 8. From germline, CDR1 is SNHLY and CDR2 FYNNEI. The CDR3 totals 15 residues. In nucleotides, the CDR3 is TGTGCCAGCAGTATACGGACAGGGTGGGCCGGGGAGCTGTTTTTT. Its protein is CASSIRTGWAGELFF.

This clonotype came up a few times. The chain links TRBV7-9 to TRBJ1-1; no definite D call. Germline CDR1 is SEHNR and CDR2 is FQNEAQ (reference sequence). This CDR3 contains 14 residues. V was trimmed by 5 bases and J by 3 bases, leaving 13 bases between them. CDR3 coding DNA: TGTGCCAGCAGCCCCAGTTGGGCAGACACTGAAGCTTTCTTT. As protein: CASSPSWADTEAFF.

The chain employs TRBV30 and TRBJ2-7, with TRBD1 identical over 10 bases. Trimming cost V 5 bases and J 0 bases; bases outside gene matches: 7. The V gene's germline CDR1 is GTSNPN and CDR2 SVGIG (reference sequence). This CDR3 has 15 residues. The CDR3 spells CAWDRDRGYSYEQYF. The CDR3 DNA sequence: TGTGCCTGGGACCGGGACAGGGGATACTCCTACGAGCAGTACTTC. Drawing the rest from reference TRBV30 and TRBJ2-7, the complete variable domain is SQTIHQWPATLVQPVGSPLSLECTVEGTSNPNLYWYRQAAGRGLQLLFYSVGIGQISSEVPQNLSASRPQDRQFILSSKKLLLSDSGFYLCAWDRDRGYSYEQYFGPGTRLTVT.

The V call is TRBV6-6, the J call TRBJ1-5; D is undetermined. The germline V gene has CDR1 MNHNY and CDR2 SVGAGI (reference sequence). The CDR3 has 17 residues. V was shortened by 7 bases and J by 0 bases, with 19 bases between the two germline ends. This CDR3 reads CASIRATGPYSNQPQHF. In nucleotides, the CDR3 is TGTGCCAGCATTCGGGCGACCGGGCCTTATAGCAATCAGCCCCAGCATTTT.